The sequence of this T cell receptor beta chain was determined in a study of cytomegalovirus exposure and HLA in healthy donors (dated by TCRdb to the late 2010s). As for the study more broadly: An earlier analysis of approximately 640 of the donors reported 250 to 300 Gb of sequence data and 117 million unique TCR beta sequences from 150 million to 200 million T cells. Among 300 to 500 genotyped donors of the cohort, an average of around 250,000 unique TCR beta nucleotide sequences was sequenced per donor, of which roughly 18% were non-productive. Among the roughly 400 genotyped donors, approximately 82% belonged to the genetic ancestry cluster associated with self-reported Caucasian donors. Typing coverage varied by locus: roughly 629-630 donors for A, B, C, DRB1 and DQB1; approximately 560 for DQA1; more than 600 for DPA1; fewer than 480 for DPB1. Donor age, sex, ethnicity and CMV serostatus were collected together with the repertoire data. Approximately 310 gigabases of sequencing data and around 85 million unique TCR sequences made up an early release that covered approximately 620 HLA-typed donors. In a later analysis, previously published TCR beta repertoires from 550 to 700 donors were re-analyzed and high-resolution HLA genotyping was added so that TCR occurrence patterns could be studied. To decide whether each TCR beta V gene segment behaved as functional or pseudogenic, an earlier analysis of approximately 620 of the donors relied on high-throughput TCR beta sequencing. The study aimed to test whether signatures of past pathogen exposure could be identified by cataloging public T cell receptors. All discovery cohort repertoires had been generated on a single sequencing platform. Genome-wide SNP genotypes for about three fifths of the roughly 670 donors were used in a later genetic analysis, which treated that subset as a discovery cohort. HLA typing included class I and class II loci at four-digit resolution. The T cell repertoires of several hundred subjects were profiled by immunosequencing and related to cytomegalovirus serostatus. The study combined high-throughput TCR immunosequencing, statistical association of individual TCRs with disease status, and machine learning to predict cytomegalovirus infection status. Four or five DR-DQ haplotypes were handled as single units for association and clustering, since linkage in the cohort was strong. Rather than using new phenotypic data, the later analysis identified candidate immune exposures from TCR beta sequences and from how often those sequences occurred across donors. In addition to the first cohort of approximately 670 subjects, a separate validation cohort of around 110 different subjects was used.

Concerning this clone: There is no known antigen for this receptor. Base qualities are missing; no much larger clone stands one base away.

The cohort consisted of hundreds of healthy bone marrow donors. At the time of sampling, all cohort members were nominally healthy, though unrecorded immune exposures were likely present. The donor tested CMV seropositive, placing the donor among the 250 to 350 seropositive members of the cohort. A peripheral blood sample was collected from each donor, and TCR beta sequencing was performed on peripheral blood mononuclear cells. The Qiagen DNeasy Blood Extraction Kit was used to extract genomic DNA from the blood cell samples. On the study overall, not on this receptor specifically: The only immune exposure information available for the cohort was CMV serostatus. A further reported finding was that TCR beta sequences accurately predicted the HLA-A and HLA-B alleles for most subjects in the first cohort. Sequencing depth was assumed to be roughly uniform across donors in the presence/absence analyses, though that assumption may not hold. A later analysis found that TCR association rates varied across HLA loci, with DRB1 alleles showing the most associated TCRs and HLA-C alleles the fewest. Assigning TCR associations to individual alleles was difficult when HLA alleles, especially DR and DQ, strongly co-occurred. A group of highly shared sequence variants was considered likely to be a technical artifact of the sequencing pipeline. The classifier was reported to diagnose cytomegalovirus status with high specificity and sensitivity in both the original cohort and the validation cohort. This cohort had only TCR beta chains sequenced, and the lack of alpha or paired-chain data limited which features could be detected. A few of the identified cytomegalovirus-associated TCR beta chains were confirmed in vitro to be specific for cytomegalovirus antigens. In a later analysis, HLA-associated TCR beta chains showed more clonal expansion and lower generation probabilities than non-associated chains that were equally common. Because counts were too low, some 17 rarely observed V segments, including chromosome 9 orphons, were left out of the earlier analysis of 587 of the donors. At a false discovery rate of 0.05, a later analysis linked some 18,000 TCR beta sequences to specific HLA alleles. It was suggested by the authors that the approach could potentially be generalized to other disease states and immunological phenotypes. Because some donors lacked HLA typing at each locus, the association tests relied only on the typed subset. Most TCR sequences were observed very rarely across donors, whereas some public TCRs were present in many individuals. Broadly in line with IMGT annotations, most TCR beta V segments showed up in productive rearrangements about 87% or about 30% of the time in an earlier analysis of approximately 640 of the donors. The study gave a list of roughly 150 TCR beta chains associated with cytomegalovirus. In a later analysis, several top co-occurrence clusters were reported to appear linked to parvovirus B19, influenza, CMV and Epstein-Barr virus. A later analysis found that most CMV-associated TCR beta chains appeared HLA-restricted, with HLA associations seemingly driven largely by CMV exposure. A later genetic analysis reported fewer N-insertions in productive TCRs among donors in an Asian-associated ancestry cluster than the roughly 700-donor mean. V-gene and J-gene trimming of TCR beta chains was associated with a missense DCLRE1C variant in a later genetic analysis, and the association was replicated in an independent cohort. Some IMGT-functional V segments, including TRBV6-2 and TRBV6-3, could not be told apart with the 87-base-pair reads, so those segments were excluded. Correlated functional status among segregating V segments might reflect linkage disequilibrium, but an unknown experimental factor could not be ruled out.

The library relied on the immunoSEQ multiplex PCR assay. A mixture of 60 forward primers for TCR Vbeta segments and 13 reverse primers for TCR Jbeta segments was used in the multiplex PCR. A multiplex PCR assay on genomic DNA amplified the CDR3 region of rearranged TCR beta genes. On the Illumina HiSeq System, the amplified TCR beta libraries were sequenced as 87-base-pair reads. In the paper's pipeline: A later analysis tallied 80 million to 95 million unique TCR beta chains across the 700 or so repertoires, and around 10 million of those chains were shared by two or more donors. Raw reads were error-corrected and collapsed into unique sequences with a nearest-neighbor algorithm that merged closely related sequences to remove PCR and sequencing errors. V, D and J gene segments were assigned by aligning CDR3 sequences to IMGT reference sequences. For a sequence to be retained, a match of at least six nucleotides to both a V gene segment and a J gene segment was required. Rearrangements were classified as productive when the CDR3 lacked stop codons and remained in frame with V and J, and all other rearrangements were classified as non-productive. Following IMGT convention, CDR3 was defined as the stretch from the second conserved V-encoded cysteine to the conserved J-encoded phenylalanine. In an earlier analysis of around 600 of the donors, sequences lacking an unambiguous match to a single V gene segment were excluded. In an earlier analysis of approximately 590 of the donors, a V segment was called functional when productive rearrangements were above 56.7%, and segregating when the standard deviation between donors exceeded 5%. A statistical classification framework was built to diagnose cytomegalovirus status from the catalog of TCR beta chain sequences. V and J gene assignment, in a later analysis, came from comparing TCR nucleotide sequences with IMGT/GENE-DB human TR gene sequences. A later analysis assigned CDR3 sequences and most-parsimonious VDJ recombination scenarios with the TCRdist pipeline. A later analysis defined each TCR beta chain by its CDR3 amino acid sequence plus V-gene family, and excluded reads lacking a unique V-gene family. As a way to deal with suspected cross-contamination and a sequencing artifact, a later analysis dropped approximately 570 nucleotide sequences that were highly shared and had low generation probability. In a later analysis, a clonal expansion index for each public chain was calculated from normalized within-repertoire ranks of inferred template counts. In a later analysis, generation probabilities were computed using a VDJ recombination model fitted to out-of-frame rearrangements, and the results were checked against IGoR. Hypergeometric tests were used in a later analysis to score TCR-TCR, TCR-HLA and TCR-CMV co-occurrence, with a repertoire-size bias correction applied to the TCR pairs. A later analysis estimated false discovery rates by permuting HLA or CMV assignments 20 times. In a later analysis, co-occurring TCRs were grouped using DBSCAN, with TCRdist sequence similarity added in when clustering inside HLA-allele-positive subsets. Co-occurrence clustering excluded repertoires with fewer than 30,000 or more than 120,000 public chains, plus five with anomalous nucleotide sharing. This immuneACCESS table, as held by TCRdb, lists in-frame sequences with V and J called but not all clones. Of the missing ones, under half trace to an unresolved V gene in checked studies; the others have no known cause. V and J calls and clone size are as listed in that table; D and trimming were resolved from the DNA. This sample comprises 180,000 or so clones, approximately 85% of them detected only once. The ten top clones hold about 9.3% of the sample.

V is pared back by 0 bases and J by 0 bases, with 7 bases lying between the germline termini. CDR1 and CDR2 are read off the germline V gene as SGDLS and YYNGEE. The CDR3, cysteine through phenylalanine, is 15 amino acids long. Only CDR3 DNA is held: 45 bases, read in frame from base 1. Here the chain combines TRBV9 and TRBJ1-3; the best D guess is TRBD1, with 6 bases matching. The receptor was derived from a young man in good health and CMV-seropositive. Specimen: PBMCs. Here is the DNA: TGTGCCAGCAGCGTAGTGGGACACTCTGGAAACACCATATATTTT. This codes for CASSVVGHSGNTIYF.